The entry that follows covers one T cell receptor beta chain sequence. The antigen is unknown. The data are from a study of post-analysis software for immune sequencing data. The wider study: As for disease course, relapsing-remitting, secondary progressive and progressive-relapsing multiple sclerosis were all included. Findings of the study overall: Those with multiple sclerosis, the patient group, showed significantly lower normalized Chao1 diversity than controls. Patients used about 5 TRBV segments, including TRBV5-6, TRBV5-1 and TRBV20-1, more often than controls. Batch-matched samples strongly co-clustered by F measure.

Losses at the gene ends were 7 bases for V and 2 bases for J; bases not matched to a gene: 10. CDR3 size: 15 residues. Carried by the TCR beta cDNA libraries were unique molecular identifiers. The source material, about 0.9 to 11 million T cells, gave rise to approximately 520,000 cDNA molecules. TCRdb ran MiXCR on the PCR reads and lists one entry per CDR3 protein. The sample records 820,000 or so distinct CDR3 sequences, roughly half being singletons. V and J are TRBV12-3 or TRBV12-4 and TRBJ1-2, with 7 bases identical to TRBD1. This receptor was obtained from a girl aged 10 to 17 with multiple sclerosis. The sequencing input was blood. In DNA, the CDR3 is TGTGCCAGCACCGAGGGGGCAGGGACAAACTATGGCTACACCTTC. This translates into CASTEGAGTNYGYTF.